Included here is one TCR beta chain sequence, with context. The data derive from a study of identical twins. After removal of 1 base from V and 3 bases from J, the junction contained 5 bases not matched to a gene. This CDR3 has 16 amino acids. Germline lookup yields CDR1 LNHNV and CDR2 YYDKDF (reference sequence). TCRdb analysed the 5' RACE reads with MiXCR anew, one entry per CDR3 protein. The sample consists of some 900,000 distinct CDR3 sequences, more than 9% of them appearing once. The sample also formed part of further work on yellow fever vaccine responses in identical twins.

The source is a woman aged 18-35 years in good health. Sequenced material: PBMCs. The genes are TRBV15 and TRBJ2-7; 11 bases fit TRBD2. CDR3 sequence: CATSRAPTSGDYEQYF. The DNA of the CDR3 is TGTGCCACCAGCAGAGCACCGACTAGCGGGGACTACGAGCAGTACTTC.